The clone carrying this T cell receptor (beta chain) was seen repeatedly, ten times or more. The target antigen is unknown. The data were taken from a study of response to subunit inactivated influenza vaccine. General study findings and limits: Each seasonal flu vaccination may recruit only limited new T cells, authors suggested.

In TCRdb, the RT-PCR reads were re-called with MiXCR into one record per CDR3 protein. The sample lists about 700,000 distinct CDR3 sequences, around a sixth seen once, with 11% in the top ten. This receptor was obtained from a man aged 50 to 60 who received an inactivated influenza vaccine. Here the sequenced sample was PBMCs from blood, taken 11 to 12 days after vaccination.

CDR3 nucleotides: TGTGCCAGCTCGGACAGACGACAAGAGACCCAGTACTTC. Translating it yields CASSDRRQETQYF. The chain has TRBV18 and TRBJ2-5; tentatively, D is TRBD1 (6 bases). Trimming removed 6 bases at V and 2 bases at J, with 10 bases between. The germline V gene encodes CDR1 KGHSH and CDR2 LQKENI. The CDR3 extends over 13 amino acids.